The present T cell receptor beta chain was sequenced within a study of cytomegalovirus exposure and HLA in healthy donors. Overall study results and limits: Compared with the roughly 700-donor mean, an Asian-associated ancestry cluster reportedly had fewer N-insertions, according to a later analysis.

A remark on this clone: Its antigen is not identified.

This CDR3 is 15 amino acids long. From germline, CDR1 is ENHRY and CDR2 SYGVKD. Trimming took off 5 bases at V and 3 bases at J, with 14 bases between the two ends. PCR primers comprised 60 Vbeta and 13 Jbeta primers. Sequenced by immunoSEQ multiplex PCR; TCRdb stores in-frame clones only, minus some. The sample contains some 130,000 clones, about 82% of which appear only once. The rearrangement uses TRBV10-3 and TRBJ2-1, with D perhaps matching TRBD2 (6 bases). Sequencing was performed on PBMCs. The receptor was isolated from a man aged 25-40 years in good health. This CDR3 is CAISRGGILYNEQFF. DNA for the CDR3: TGTGCCATCAGTAGAGGAGGGATCCTCTACAATGAGCAGTTCTTC.